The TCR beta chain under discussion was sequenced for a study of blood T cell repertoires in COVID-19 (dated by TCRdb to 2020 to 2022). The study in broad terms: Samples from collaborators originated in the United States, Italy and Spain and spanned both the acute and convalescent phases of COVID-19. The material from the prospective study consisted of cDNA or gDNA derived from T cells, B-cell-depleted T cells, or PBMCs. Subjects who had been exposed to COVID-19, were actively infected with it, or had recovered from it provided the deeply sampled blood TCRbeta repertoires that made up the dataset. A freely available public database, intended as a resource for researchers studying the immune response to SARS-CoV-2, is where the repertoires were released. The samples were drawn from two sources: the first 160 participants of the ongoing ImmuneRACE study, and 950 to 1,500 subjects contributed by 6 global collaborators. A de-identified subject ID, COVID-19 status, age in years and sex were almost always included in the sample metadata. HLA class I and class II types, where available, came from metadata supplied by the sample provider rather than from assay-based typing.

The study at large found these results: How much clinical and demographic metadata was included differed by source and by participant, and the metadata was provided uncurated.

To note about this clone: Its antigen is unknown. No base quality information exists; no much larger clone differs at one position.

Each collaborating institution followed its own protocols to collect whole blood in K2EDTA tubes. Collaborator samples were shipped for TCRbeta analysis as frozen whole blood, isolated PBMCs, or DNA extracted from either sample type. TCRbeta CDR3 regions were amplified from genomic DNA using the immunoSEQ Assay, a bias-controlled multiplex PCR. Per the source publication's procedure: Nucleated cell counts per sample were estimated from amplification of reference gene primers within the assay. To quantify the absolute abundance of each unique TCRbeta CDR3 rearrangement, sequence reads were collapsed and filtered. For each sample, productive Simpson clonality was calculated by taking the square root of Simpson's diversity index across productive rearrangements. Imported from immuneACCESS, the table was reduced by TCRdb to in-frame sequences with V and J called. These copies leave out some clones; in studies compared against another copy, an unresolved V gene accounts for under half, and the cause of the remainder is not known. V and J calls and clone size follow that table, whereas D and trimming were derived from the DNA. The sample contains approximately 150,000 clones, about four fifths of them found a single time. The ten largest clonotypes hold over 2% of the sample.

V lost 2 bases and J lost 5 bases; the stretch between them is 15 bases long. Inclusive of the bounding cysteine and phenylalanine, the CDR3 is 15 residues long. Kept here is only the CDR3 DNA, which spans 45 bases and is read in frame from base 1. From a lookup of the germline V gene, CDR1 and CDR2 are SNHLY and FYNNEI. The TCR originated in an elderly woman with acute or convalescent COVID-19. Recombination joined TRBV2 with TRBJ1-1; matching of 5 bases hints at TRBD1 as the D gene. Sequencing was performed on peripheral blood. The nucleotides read TGTGCCAGCAGTGAATACGTAGGAGGGGTAACTGAAGCTTTCTTT. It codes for CASSEYVGGVTEAFF.